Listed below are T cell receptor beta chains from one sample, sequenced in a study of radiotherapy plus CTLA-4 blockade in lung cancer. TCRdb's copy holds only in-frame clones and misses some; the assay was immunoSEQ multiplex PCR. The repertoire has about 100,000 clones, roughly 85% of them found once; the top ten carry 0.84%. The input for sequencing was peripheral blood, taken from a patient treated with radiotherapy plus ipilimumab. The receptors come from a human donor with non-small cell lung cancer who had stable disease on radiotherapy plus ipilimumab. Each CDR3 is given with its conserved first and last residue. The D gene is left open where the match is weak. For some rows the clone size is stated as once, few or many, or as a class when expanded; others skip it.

CDR3 DNA: TGTGCCAGCAGTTTAAGTAATGACAGGGTAGCCTACGAGCAGTACTTC
CDR3 protein: CASSLSNDRVAYEQYF
J gene: TRBJ2-7
clone size: -
D gene: TRBD1
V gene: TRBV27

CDR3 DNA: TGTGCCAGCAGCTCCTCCAGGGGCACTGGAAACACCATATATTTT
CDR3 protein: CASSSSRGTGNTIYF
J gene: TRBJ1-3
clone size: -
D gene: -
V gene: TRBV7-8

CDR3 DNA: TGTGCCAGTACCGAGACCTCGAGCACAGATACGCAGTATTTT
CDR3 protein: CASTETSSTDTQYF
J gene: TRBJ2-3
clone size: -
D gene: -
V gene: TRBV19

CDR3 DNA: TGTGCCAGTAGTGTTCGCGACAGGGGGCGGGTTGAATATAGCAATCAGCCCCAGCATTTT
CDR3 protein: CASSVRDRGRVEYSNQPQHF
J gene: TRBJ1-5
clone size: -
D gene: TRBD1
V gene: TRBV19

CDR3 DNA: TGTGCCAGCAGTGAATCCGGTCCTAGCGGGGGTAAATACAATGAGCAGTTCTTC
CDR3 protein: CASSESGPSGGKYNEQFF
J gene: TRBJ2-1
clone size: -
D gene: TRBD2
V gene: TRBV6-1

CDR3 DNA: TGTGCCAGCACCCTCGACAGGGGGGGCTATGGCTACACCTTC
CDR3 protein: CASTLDRGGYGYTF
J gene: TRBJ1-2
clone size: -
D gene: TRBD1
V gene: TRBV6-6

CDR3 DNA: TGTGCCAGCAGCTTAGATTATGATGGGCCCATATATTTT
CDR3 protein: CASSLDYDGPIYF
J gene: TRBJ1-3
clone size: -
D gene: -
V gene: TRBV7-3

CDR3 DNA: TGTGCCAGCAGCTTTTCCGGGGGGGGTGGCTACACCTTC
CDR3 protein: CASSFSGGGGYTF
J gene: TRBJ1-2
clone size: -
D gene: -
V gene: TRBV7-6

CDR3 DNA: TGTGCCAGCAGCGAACAGGGTAACACTGAAGCTTTCTTT
CDR3 protein: CASSEQGNTEAFF
J gene: TRBJ1-1
clone size: -
D gene: -
V gene: TRBV2

CDR3 DNA: TGTGCCAGCTCGCTCGCCGGGACTACGAACACCGGGGAGCTGTTTTTT
CDR3 protein: CASSLAGTTNTGELFF
J gene: TRBJ2-2
clone size: -
D gene: TRBD2
V gene: TRBV18

CDR3 DNA: TGTGCCAGCAGCTTATCCAGCTACGAGCAGTACTTC
CDR3 protein: CASSLSSYEQYF
J gene: TRBJ2-7
clone size: -
D gene: -
V gene: TRBV7-9

CDR3 DNA: TGTGCCAGCAGCGGGACAGGGGAGACGAGGGACATGAACACTGAAGCTTTCTTT
CDR3 protein: CASSGTGETRDMNTEAFF
J gene: TRBJ1-1
clone size: -
D gene: -
V gene: TRBV21-1

CDR3 DNA: TGTGCCAGCAGCTTGGATCCGACAGGGGGCGGTCACTATGGCTACACCTTC
CDR3 protein: CASSLDPTGGGHYGYTF
J gene: TRBJ1-2
clone size: few
D gene: TRBD1
V gene: TRBV5-4

CDR3 DNA: TGTGCCAGCAGCCCCTCAGGCGGGAGGAGGTCAGATACGCAGTATTTT
CDR3 protein: CASSPSGGRRSDTQYF
J gene: TRBJ2-3
clone size: -
D gene: TRBD2
V gene: TRBV4-2

CDR3 DNA: TGTGCCAGCAGCTTAGTGGGAGCGGGGGGCCAAAACGAGCAGTACTTC
CDR3 protein: CASSLVGAGGQNEQYF
J gene: TRBJ2-7
clone size: -
D gene: TRBD2
V gene: TRBV7-9

CDR3 DNA: TGCGCCAGCAGCCGGGACTACTCCTACGAGCAGTACTTC
CDR3 protein: CASSRDYSYEQYF
J gene: TRBJ2-7
clone size: -
D gene: TRBD2
V gene: TRBV5-1

CDR3 DNA: TGTGCCAGCAGCCCTAGGAGGGAACAGGGAGAAGCTTTCTTT
CDR3 protein: CASSPRREQGEAFF
J gene: TRBJ1-1
clone size: -
D gene: -
V gene: TRBV9